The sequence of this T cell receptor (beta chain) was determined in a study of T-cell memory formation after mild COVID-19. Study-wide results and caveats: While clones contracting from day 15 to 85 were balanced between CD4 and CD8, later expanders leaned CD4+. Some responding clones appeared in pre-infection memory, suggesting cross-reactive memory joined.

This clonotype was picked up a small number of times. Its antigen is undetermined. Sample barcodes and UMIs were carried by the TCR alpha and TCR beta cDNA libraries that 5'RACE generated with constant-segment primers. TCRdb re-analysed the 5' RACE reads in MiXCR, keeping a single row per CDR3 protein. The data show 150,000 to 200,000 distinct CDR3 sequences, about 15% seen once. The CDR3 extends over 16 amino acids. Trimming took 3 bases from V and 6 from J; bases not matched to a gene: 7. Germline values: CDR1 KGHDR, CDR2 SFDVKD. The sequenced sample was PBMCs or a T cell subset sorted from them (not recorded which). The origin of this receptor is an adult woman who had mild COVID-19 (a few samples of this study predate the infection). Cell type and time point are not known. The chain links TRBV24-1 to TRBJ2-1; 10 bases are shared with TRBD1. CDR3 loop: CATSDPTGGAFNEQFF. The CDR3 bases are TGTGCCACCAGTGATCCGACAGGGGGCGCCTTCAATGAGCAGTTCTTC.